This TCR beta chain was recorded in a study of blood T cell repertoires in COVID-19 (dated by TCRdb to about 2020). Background on the whole study: The collaborator samples originated in the United States, Italy and Spain and spanned the acute and convalescent phases of COVID-19. The prospective study material was composed of cDNA or gDNA derived from T cells, B-cell-depleted T cells, or PBMCs. The dataset comprised deeply sampled blood TCRbeta repertoires from subjects exposed to, actively infected with, or recovered from COVID-19. The repertoires were released in a freely available public database intended as a resource for research on the immune response to SARS-CoV-2. Samples came from the ongoing ImmuneRACE study (first 160 participants) plus 1,254 subjects from 6 global collaborators. Nearly every sample came with metadata listing a de-identified subject ID, COVID-19 status, age in years and sex. HLA class I and class II types, where available, came from metadata supplied by the sample provider rather than from assay-based typing. General findings and caveats noted by the study authors: The amount of clinical and demographic metadata varied by source and participant and was provided uncurated.

TCRbeta CDR3 regions were amplified from genomic DNA using the immunoSEQ Assay, a bias-controlled multiplex PCR. In the paper's pipeline: The number of nucleated cells in each sample was estimated by amplification of reference gene primers within the assay. Sequence reads were collapsed and filtered to measure the absolute abundance of every unique TCRbeta CDR3 rearrangement. For each sample, productive Simpson clonality was calculated as the square root of Simpson's diversity index across productive rearrangements. This immuneACCESS table, as held by TCRdb, lists in-frame sequences with V and J called but not all clones. Of the missing ones, under half trace to an unresolved V gene in checked studies; the others have no known cause. The V and J calls and clone size are taken from that table; D and trimming were inferred from the DNA. The table for this sample lists about 110,000 clones; less than 90% of them were counted only once. Together, the top ten hold about 4% of the sample.

The collaborating institutions used their own protocols to collect whole blood in K2EDTA tubes. Collaborator samples were shipped for TCRbeta analysis as frozen whole blood, isolated PBMCs, or DNA extracted from either sample type. In this sample, this clone turned up once. Its antigen is not yet known. There are no base qualities to consult, and no much larger clone falls within one base. Ends trimmed: V by 8 bases, J by 7 bases; bases unmatched to a gene: 5. The CDR3 runs 12 amino acids, cysteine and phenylalanine included. Just CDR3 DNA is preserved here, 36 bases in frame from base 1. As encoded in the germline V gene (reference sequence), CDR1 is LNHDA while CDR2 is SQIVND.

The receptor chain draws on TRBV19 and TRBJ2-1; TRBD1 aligns with 7 central bases. The receptor was isolated from a human donor in a cohort sampled during active COVID-19. The source material was peripheral blood. The CDR3: CASRDRVNEQFF. The DNA sequence reads TGTGCCAGTCGTGACAGGGTGAATGAGCAGTTCTTC.